The clone carrying this T cell receptor (beta chain) was picked up a small number of times. This sample was included in a study of response to subunit inactivated influenza vaccine. CDR1 and CDR2 from the germline V gene are ENHRY and SYGVKD. The ends lost 0 bases at V and 5 bases at J; junction bases unmatched: 3. This CDR3 spans 15 amino acids. TCRdb re-called the RT-PCR reads with MiXCR, one entry per CDR3 protein. The sample has 400,000 to 650,000 distinct CDR3 sequences, under 8.5% seen once. Source: PBMCs from blood, taken approximately 25 months after vaccination. This TCR derives from a man in his fifties or sixties who received an inactivated influenza vaccine. The chain uses TRBV10-3 and TRBJ2-1; 8 nucleotides align to TRBD1. CDR3 nucleotide sequence: TGTGCCATCAGTGAGTCCAGGACAGGGAACAATGAGCAGTTCTTC. Its protein product is CAISESRTGNNEQFF.